The 28 T cell receptor beta chains presented below share a single source sample, sequenced in a study of T cells in Graves' hyperthyroidism and ophthalmopathy. RNA transcripts were the template for amplifying TCR beta CDR3 regions. The HTBI primer set drove a first-round RT-PCR of the TCR CDR3. Via MiXCR, TCRdb re-called the multiplex PCR reads, giving one row per CDR3 protein. The sample includes 250,000 or so distinct CDR3 sequences, roughly 15% of them seen just once. Sequenced material: blood. Source of these receptors: a woman in her late teens or twenties with Graves' ophthalmopathy.

This sequence joins TRBV20-1 and TRBJ2-2; TRBD1 might be the D (6 bases). The CDR3 extends over 14 amino acids. Trimming took 3 bases from V and 9 from J, leaving 17 bases between them. The germline V gene has CDR1 DFQATT and CDR2 SNEGSKA (reference sequence). Written as DNA, the CDR3 is TGCAGTGCTAGGCCGCCGGGACACCCGTGGGAGCTGTTTTTT. This codes for CSARPPGHPWELFF.

This clonotype appeared many times. This chain joins TRBV11-2 and TRBJ2-1; 11 bases fit TRBD2. Trimming took 4 bases from V and 4 from J; bases not matched to a gene: 6. Germline CDR1 is SGHAT and CDR2 is FQNNGV. The CDR3 length is 16 residues. The DNA for the CDR3 is TGTGCCAGCAGCTCCCCGACTAGCGGGGAATACAATGAGCAGTTCTTC. Its protein product is CASSSPTSGEYNEQFF.

This clonotype showed up many times. The chain recombines TRBV28 with TRBJ2-4; D is uncertain. CDR1 is MDHEN and CDR2 is SYDVKM in the germline V gene. The CDR3 is 14 amino acids. The V and J ends lost 6 bases and 0 bases respectively, with 9 bases between them. Here the CDR3 reads CASSGSLAKNIQYF. For the CDR3, the DNA is TGTGCCAGCAGCGGCAGTCTAGCCAAAAACATTCAGTACTTC.

This clonotype was recorded at least ten times. The rearrangement uses TRBV2 and TRBJ2-1; the match to TRBD2 covers 11 bases. J was trimmed by 7 bases and V by 5 bases; bases with no gene match: 7. The CDR3 runs 15 residues. CDR1 SNHLY and CDR2 FYNNEI come from the germline V gene. This CDR3 is CASSRLAGGQNEQFF. DNA of the CDR3: TGTGCCAGCAGTAGATTAGCGGGGGGGCAGAATGAGCAGTTCTTC.

The chain has TRBV7-2 and TRBJ1-1; 9 nucleotides align to TRBD1. The germline V gene has CDR1 SGHTA and CDR2 FQGNSA. The V and J ends lost 5 bases and 5 bases, in that order; junction bases with no gene match: 6. The CDR3 covers 14 residues. The CDR3 DNA reads TGTGCCAGCAGCACCGTCGGGACAGGGACTGAAGCTTTCTTT. Translating gives CASSTVGTGTEAFF.

This chain links TRBV20-1 with TRBJ2-1; 9 nucleotides agree with TRBD2. The CDR3 loop spans 15 amino acids. J lost 10 bases, V lost 1 base, and 11 bases had no gene match. CDR1 is DFQATT and CDR2 is SNEGSKA in the germline V gene (reference sequence). Here the CDR3 DNA reads TGCAGTGCTAGAGTTGGCGGGGGGGGGTCGAGAGAGCAGTTCTTC. The encoded protein is CSARVGGGGSREQFF.

This clonotype came up many times. The gene calls are TRBV20-1 and TRBJ1-2; D remains unclear. Germline loops: CDR1 DFQATT, CDR2 SNEGSKA (reference sequence). Trimming left V 2 bases short and J 4 bases short, with 11 bases between. The CDR3 spans 13 residues. The CDR3 sequence: CSARQPGSYGYTF. CDR3 in DNA: TGCAGTGCTAGACAACCAGGCTCCTATGGCTACACCTTC.

The chain couples TRBV28 to TRBJ2-1; 11 bases match TRBD2. Germline loops: CDR1 MDHEN, CDR2 SYDVKM. The length of the CDR3 is 16 residues. The ends lost 5 bases at V and 7 bases at J; junction bases unmatched: 10. CDR3 loop: CASSLLLAGEGNEQFF. CDR3 DNA: TGTGCCAGCAGTCTACTACTAGCGGGAGAGGGAAATGAGCAGTTCTTC. Filled out from reference TRBV28 and TRBJ2-1, the complete variable domain reads DVKVTQSSRYLVKRTGEKVFLECVQDMDHENMFWYRQDPGLGLRLIYFSYDVKMKEKGDIPEGYSVSREKKERFSLILESASTNQTSMYLCASSLLLAGEGNEQFFGPGTRLTVL.

This clonotype was observed at least ten times. CDR3 loop: CASSFMSAGRAYEQYF. The CDR3 DNA sequence: TGTGCCAGCAGTTTTATGTCGGCAGGCCGCGCCTACGAGCAGTACTTC. This chain connects TRBV27 to TRBJ2-7; no clear D. The CDR3 is 16 residues long. Per germline, CDR1 MNHEY and CDR2 SMNVEV (reference sequence). Trimming took off 3 bases at V and 2 bases at J, with 17 bases between the two ends.

This clonotype was counted at least ten times. The chain employs TRBV7-8 and TRBJ2-6; 12 nucleotides agree with TRBD2. After removal of 6 bases from V and 1 base from J, the junction contained 4 bases not matched to a gene. This CDR3 has 17 residues. CDR1 is SGHVS and CDR2 is FQNEAQ in the germline V gene. The CDR3: CASRPSGRGSGANVLTF. The DNA for the CDR3 is TGTGCCAGCAGGCCTAGCGGGAGGGGTTCTGGGGCCAACGTCCTGACTTTC.

This clonotype has a count of ten or more. The chain combines TRBV6-5 with TRBJ1-3; D unresolved. With 0 bases removed from V and 3 bases from J, the gap between germline ends came to 6 bases. Germline CDR1 MNHEY, CDR2 SVGAGI. The CDR3 length is 14 residues. DNA for the CDR3: TGTGCCAGCAGTTACTCGACCCATGGAAACACCATATATTTT. Encoded protein: CASSYSTHGNTIYF.

About this clonotype itself: No conserved phenylalanine or tryptophan is present at the end of the CDR3, so a read error is the likely explanation. The chain couples TRBV5-4 to TRBJ2-3, with TRBD2 matching 8 bases. The CDR3 length is 16 residues. The junction had 12 bases not matched to a gene; V was cut back by 6 bases and J by 3 bases. The germline gives CDR1 SGHNT, CDR2 YYREEE (reference sequence). The CDR3 nucleotides read TGTGCCAGCACCACGGGAGGGCGGTTAGGGACAGATACGCAGTATTCT. Translated, it gives CASTTGGRLGTDTQYS.

This clonotype showed up just a few times. The chain joins TRBV19 to TRBJ2-7, with unresolved D. The V gene lost 10 bases and the J gene lost 2 bases, with 15 bases spanning the gap. This CDR3 spans 13 amino acids. Germline V lookup: CDR1 LNHDA, CDR2 SQIVND (reference sequence). The CDR3 spells CATGPGRAYEQYF. Here the CDR3 DNA reads TGTGCCACTGGCCCTGGCAGAGCCTACGAGCAGTACTTC.

This clonotype was seen at least ten times. The chain joins TRBV18 to TRBJ1-4; D ambiguous. Germline values: CDR1 KGHSH, CDR2 LQKENI. The CDR3 is 15 residues long. V was pared by 3 bases and J by 4 bases, with 12 bases between. As DNA, the CDR3 is TGTGCCAGCTCACCTCGGGAAGCTTTTAATGAAAAACTGTTTTTT. Its translation is CASSPREAFNEKLFF.

This clonotype was observed many times. Written as DNA, the CDR3 is TGTGCCTGGAAACAAACCGGGGAGCTGTTTTTT. Translated, it gives CAWKQTGELFF. The J gene is TRBJ2-2, the V gene TRBV30; D uncertain. Trimming took 4 bases from V and 5 from J, leaving 5 bases between them. CDR1 is GTSNPN, CDR2 SVGIG, per germline (reference sequence). CDR3 size: 11 residues. Full variable domain (missing parts from reference TRBV30 and TRBJ2-2): SQTIHQWPATLVQPVGSPLSLECTVEGTSNPNLYWYRQAAGRGLQLLFYSVGIGQISSEVPQNLSASRPQDRQFILSSKKLLLSDSGFYLCAWKQTGELFFGEGSRLTVL.

This clonotype was counted many times. The chain carries TRBV9 and TRBJ2-3; 9 bases fit TRBD2. Per germline, CDR1 SGDLS and CDR2 YYNGEE. The CDR3 is made up of 15 amino acids. The junction had 12 bases not matched to a gene; V was cut back by 7 bases and J by 6 bases. The CDR3 sequence: CASGSGGRASDTQYF. The CDR3 region has the DNA TGTGCCAGCGGGTCTGGCGGGAGGGCCTCGGATACGCAGTATTTT.

This clonotype was seen ten or more times. The genes are TRBV20-1 and TRBJ2-3; TRBD2 aligns across 8 bases. J gave up 4 bases and V 0 bases, and 9 bases lay outside the gene matches. The CDR3 is 16 residues long. Germline V gene data show CDR1 as DFQATT and CDR2 as SNEGSKA (reference sequence). CDR3 coding DNA: TGCAGTGCTAGAGATAAAAAAACGGGAGGGCCAGATACGCAGTATTTT. Amino acids: CSARDKKTGGPDTQYF.

This clonotype has only a few counts. The V gene is TRBV7-2, the J gene TRBJ2-1, with D perhaps given as TRBD1 or TRBD2 (5 bases each). The germline V gene encodes CDR1 SGHTA and CDR2 FQGNSA. Trimming pared 5 bases from V and 6 bases from J, leaving 17 bases between. The CDR3 contains 15 residues. In DNA, the CDR3 is TGTGCCAGCAGCCGATCGGGACCTCCCTCCAATGAGCAGTTCTTC. Translated: CASSRSGPPSNEQFF.

The gene calls are TRBV20-1 and TRBJ2-3, with 8 bases matching TRBD1. Germline V gene lookup returns CDR1 DFQATT and CDR2 SNEGSKA (reference sequence). The CDR3 consists of 15 residues. Losses at the gene ends were 6 bases for V and 5 bases for J; bases not matched to a gene: 13. For the CDR3, the DNA is TGCAGTGCCGAACCGGGACAGGTAAAGGGAGATACGCAGTATTTT. It is translated as CSAEPGQVKGDTQYF.

This clonotype appeared a few times. This chain joins TRBV20-1 and TRBJ2-1; TRBD2 is a possible D gene (6 bases). The CDR3 is made up of 19 amino acids. V was clipped by 0 bases and J by 0 bases, with 21 bases between them. Looked up from germline, CDR1 is DFQATT and CDR2 is SNEGSKA (reference sequence). Here the CDR3 DNA reads TGCAGTGCTAGAGATTGGCCAGGGAAGGAGGGGTACTCCTACAATGAGCAGTTCTTC. This codes for CSARDWPGKEGYSYNEQFF.

This rearrangement joins TRBV29-1 to TRBJ2-1; TRBD2 matches 13 bases. CDR3 length equals 17 residues. The germline V gene encodes CDR1 SQVTM and CDR2 ANQGSEA. V shed 6 bases, J shed 9 bases, and the junction held 17 bases outside the gene matches. As DNA, the CDR3 is TGCAGCGTCTCCTACCCCGGGACTAGCGGGGTCCCGGGTGAGCAGTTCTTC. This gives the protein CSVSYPGTSGVPGEQFF.

This clonotype was seen ten or more times. This chain uses TRBV6-2 or TRBV6-3 with TRBJ2-7; 9 bases align to TRBD2. V lost 6 bases, J lost 3 bases, and 6 bases stayed unmatched. This CDR3 spans 14 amino acids. In germline, CDR1 is MNHEY, CDR2 SVGEGT. DNA for the CDR3: TGTGCCAGCAGCCTAGCGGGACGCTACTACGAGCAGTACTTC. Its protein product is CASSLAGRYYEQYF.

This clonotype has at least ten counts. The chain uses TRBV7-9 and TRBJ1-1, with D maybe TRBD1 (5 bases). This CDR3 spans 17 amino acids. V lost 5 bases and J 4 bases, leaving 23 bases between the germline ends. The germline gives CDR1 SEHNR, CDR2 FQNEAQ (reference sequence). In DNA, the CDR3 is TGTGCCAGCAGCCCGGGGGGGGGGATCCTACCTACCACTGAAGCTTTCTTT. Amino acid sequence: CASSPGGGILPTTEAFF.

This clonotype was seen many times. The J gene is TRBJ2-3, the V gene TRBV6-1, with D unresolved. In germline, CDR1 is MNHNS, CDR2 SASEGT. Trimming stripped 6 bases from V and 2 bases from J, with 9 bases between. This CDR3 spans 13 amino acids. The DNA of the CDR3 is TGTGCCAGCAGCCCCAGCCTCACAGATACGCAGTATTTT. Encoded protein: CASSPSLTDTQYF.

This clonotype has ten or more counts. The genes are TRBV6-1 and TRBJ1-5, with no clear D. Trimming removed 6 bases from V and 2 bases from J, with 11 bases in between. CDR3 size: 14 residues. The germline V gene has CDR1 MNHNS and CDR2 SASEGT. The CDR3 DNA is TGTGCCAGCAGCCTAAACCGGGGCAATCAGCCCCAGCATTTT. Protein sequence: CASSLNRGNQPQHF.

The rearrangement joins TRBV5-1 to TRBJ2-5; 12 nucleotides line up with TRBD2. Losses at the gene ends were 0 bases for V and 3 bases for J; bases not matched to a gene: 3. Germline V gene data show CDR1 as SGHRS and CDR2 as YFSETQ. The CDR3 extends over 16 amino acids. In DNA, the CDR3 is TGCGCCAGCAGCTTGGGCGGACTAGCGGGGAAAGAGACCCAGTACTTC. This translates into CASSLGGLAGKETQYF.

This clonotype was counted ten times or more. The V and J genes are TRBV12-5 and TRBJ2-1, with D uncertain. CDR3 length equals 12 residues. Between the trimmed V and J ends, which lost 1 base and 7 bases, there was a span of 5 bases. Germline CDR1 reads LGHNT; CDR2 reads FRNRAP. The CDR3 reads CASGLDWNEQFF. CDR3 DNA sequence: TGTGCTAGTGGTTTGGACTGGAATGAGCAGTTCTTC.

The genes are TRBV10-2 and TRBJ1-4, with D perhaps TRBD1 (5 bases). Germline V gene lookup returns CDR1 WSHSY and CDR2 SAAADI. The CDR3 consists of 14 residues. V dropped 3 bases and J dropped 4 bases, with 9 bases sitting between them. CDR3 in amino acids: CASSDQGRNEKLFF. In nucleotides, the CDR3 is TGCGCCAGCAGTGACCAGGGCCGTAATGAAAAACTGTTTTTT.